Described below is a single TCR beta chain sequence and its context. This sample was taken from a study of T cells expressing NK-cell markers. CDR1 is SGHKS and CDR2 is YYEKEE in the germline V gene (reference sequence). CDR3 length equals 17 residues. TCRdb derives one entry per CDR3 protein from the 5' RACE reads, leaving out DNA. The data include about 260,000 distinct CDR3 sequences; the top ten clones carry about 0.4%. Sequencing was carried out using blood T cells: a sorted CD56 or NKG2C T cell subset, CD4+ or CD8+ T cells, or bulk PBMC T cells (not recorded which). The chain is built from TRBV5-5 and TRBJ1-1. The receptor was derived from a man younger than 35 in good health. CDR3 protein: CASSLYRFGGAGTEAFF. Based on the CDR3 plus reference TRBV5-5 and TRBJ1-1, the full variable domain is DAGVTQSPTHLIKTRGQQVTLRCSPISGHKSVSWYQQVLGQGPQFIFQYYEKEERGRGNFPDRFSARQFPNYSSELNVNALLLGDSALYLCASSLYRFGGAGTEAFFGQGTRLTVV.